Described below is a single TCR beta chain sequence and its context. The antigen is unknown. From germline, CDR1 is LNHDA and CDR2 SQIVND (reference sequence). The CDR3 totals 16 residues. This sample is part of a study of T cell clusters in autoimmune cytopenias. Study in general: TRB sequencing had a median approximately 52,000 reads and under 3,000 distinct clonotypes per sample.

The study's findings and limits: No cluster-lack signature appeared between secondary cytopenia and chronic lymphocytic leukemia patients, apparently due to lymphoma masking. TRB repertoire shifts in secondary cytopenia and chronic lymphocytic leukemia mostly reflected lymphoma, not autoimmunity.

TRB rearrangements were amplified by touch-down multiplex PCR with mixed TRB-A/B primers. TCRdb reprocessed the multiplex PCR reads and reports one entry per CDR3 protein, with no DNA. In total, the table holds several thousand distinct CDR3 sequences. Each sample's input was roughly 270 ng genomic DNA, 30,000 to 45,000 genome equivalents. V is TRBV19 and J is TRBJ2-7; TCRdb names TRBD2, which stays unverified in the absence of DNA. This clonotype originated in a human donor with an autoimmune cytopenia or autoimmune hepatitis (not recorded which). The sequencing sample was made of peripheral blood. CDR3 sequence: CASSIDLELSGYEQYF.